This entry concerns a single TCR beta chain. Looked up from germline, CDR1 is WSHSY and CDR2 is SAAADI. This CDR3 comprises 14 residues. V was pared by 10 bases and J by 5 bases, with 8 bases of the junction left unmatched. The data were obtained in a study of cytomegalovirus exposure and HLA in healthy donors. Primers included in the PCR were 60 Vbeta and 13 Jbeta primers. Assay: immunoSEQ multiplex PCR; the TCRdb copy retains only in-frame clones and omits some. Its listing shows roughly 73,000 clones. The rearrangement joins TRBV10-2 to TRBJ2-4; 10 bases are a match to TRBD2. The sequence was collected from a man aged 45-65 years in good health and CMV-seropositive. The sequencing sample was made of PBMCs. This CDR3 reads CATGAAGGQNIQYF. CDR3 sequence (DNA): TGCGCCACAGGGGCAGCGGGGGGGCAAAACATTCAGTACTTC.